This TCR beta chain emerged from a study of early T cells in non-severe SARS-CoV-2 infection (dated by TCRdb to the early 2020s). Broadly, across the study: TCR sequencing used bulk RNA from unsorted whole blood, so alpha and beta chains could not be paired.

Set within a cohort of healthcare workers in London, UK, this nested case-control study involved weekly PCR testing of nasopharyngeal swabs along with blood sampling. Between 23 and 31 March 2020, the week of the UK lockdown, healthcare workers were enrolled and then followed up weekly for as long as 16 weeks. Preparation of the library involved 5' RACE. The instrument given in TCRdb is NextSeq 500. In the TCR library protocol, unique molecular identifiers were attached to individual cDNA molecules to correct for PCR bias and sequencing error. Sequencing covered both TCR alpha and beta chains, and within each sample the abundances of alpha and beta sequences were tightly co-correlated. On the authors' methods: Decombinator V4 was used to annotate TCR sequences for V gene, J gene and CDR3. Expanded TCRs were defined as changing significantly between any two time points under a Poisson model with p below 0.0001. Abundances of TCRs were expressed as counts per million after normalisation to the total number of TCRs sequenced in each sample. MAIT TCRs were defined by TRAV1-2 paired with TRAJ12, TRAJ20 or TRAJ33, and iNKT TCRs by TRAV10 paired with TRAJ18. VDJdb, accessed on 1 November 2021, was searched for TCRs annotated for CMV, EBV and SARS-CoV-2, and TCRs annotated for more than one antigen were excluded. The public reads were run again by TCRdb, first through fastp at Q25 and then through MiXCR, and only productive beta chains were kept. Each CDR3 protein gets just one entry, which takes the most common genes and DNA from the rows behind it. TCRdb, not the authors, supplied the V and J calls. Counted in this sample were 65,000 to 95,000 distinct CDR3 sequences; around 12% of them appeared once. The top ten clones comprise about 14% of the sample.

This clonotype was counted between two and nine times. Its antigen has not been determined. No much larger clonotype is one base removed from it; base qualities were not supplied. The CDR3 contains 15 residues, cysteine and phenylalanine counted. Of the read, only the CDR3 DNA is kept; its 45 bases are in frame from base 1. Germline trimming amounts to 3 bases on V and 0 bases on J, with 3 as the count of junction bases outside the gene matches. Via the germline V gene (reference sequence), CDR1 is SGHNT and CDR2 YYREEE. Summary of the overall study and its limitations: VDJdb matching was skewed toward anti-spike CD8 responses, so virus-specific expansions were likely underestimated and private and CD4 specificities were missed.

The rearranged chain carries TRBV5-4 and TRBJ2-4; TRBD2 fits 7 bases in the junction. This specimen was whole blood, taken at baseline. The receptor's source is an adult who was a healthcare worker with PCR-confirmed SARS-CoV-2 infection or an uninfected control (not recorded which). The donor label of this sample is uncertain. CDR3 sequence: CASSWEREAKNIQYF. The nucleotide sequence is given as TGTGCCAGCAGCTGGGAGCGGGAAGCCAAAAACATTCAGTACTTC.